This T cell receptor (beta chain) emerged from a study of blood T cells in healthy people across ages. Concerning this clonotype: What it binds is unknown.

V was clipped by 0 bases and J by 2 bases, with 12 bases between them. The length of the CDR3 is 16 residues. Germline CDR1 and CDR2: LGHDT and YNNKEL (reference sequence). Every sample gave at least 5.5 micrograms of total RNA when it was extracted. Sample-barcoded 5' priming and a J-beta primer mix drove a second PCR of 7 to 11 cycles. Each of the cDNA molecules was tagged by a template-switch adaptor with 12 random nucleotides. One entry per CDR3 protein, called by TCRdb with MiXCR from the 5' RACE reads. Of hundreds of thousands of distinct CDR3 sequences in the sample, 45% to 65% were seen once. General study findings and limits: Per million T cells, TCR beta diversity dropped about linearly as age rose. Both higher diversity and more naive CD4+ cells marked long-lived donors when set against aged donors.

This receptor was obtained from a man aged 60 to 75 in good health. The V gene is TRBV3-1, the J gene TRBJ2-3; D is possibly TRBD1 or TRBD2 (6 bases each). The sequencing input was blood. The CDR3 nucleotides are TGTGCCAGCAGCCAAGATAGAGGGGGGTTCACAGATACGCAGTATTTT. Its translation is CASSQDRGGFTDTQYF.